A selection of T cell receptor beta chains follows, all from one sample in a study of blood T cell repertoires in COVID-19. Profiled with immunoSEQ multiplex PCR; TCRdb holds only in-frame clones, not every one. This table holds 200,000 to 250,000 clones, 70% to 90% found once. Sample: PBMCs or T cells enriched from blood (not recorded which). Every receptor here comes from a man aged 35-49 years who had recovered from COVID-19. The CDR3 runs from the conserved cysteine through the conserved F or W. D genes are given only for firm matches. Expanded clones are given a class, and other clones once, few, many or no size at all.

D	V	J	size	DNA	CDR3
NA	TRBV5-1	TRBJ1-4	NA	TGCGCCAGCAGCCCCGGAAGGGGAACTAATGAAAAACTGTTTTTT	CASSPGRGTNEKLFF
NA	TRBV29-1	TRBJ1-2	NA	TGCAGCGCCGACCTGGCTACAGCTAATGGCTACACCTTC	CSADLATANGYTF
TRBD1	TRBV5-1	TRBJ1-1	NA	TGCGCCAGCAGCACCCGGGGACAGTCGAACACTGAAGCTTTCTTT	CASSTRGQSNTEAFF
NA	TRBV18	TRBJ1-2	NA	TGTGCCAGCTCACACCGGACAGACGACAACTATGGCTACACCTTC	CASSHRTDDNYGYTF
NA	TRBV7-9	TRBJ1-6	NA	TGTGCCAGCAGCGAGGTAGGGAGGTATTCACCCCTCCACTTT	CASSEVGRYSPLHF
NA	TRBV10-1	TRBJ1-1	NA	TGCGCCAGCAGTGAAACGGTCCGCACTGAAGCTTTCTTT	CASSETVRTEAFF
TRBD1	TRBV11-3	TRBJ2-1	NA	TGTGCCAGCAGCTCCGGACAGGGGGCAGGAGAGCAGTTCTTC	CASSSGQGAGEQFF
TRBD1	TRBV13	TRBJ1-5	NA	TGTGCCAGCAGCTTACGAACCGGGACAGGCAAGGAGCCCCAGCATTTT	CASSLRTGTGKEPQHF
TRBD1	TRBV19	TRBJ2-7	NA	TGTGCCAGTAGTGATCGACGTGGGACAGGTGCCTACGAGCAGTACTTC	CASSDRRGTGAYEQYF
NA	TRBV2	TRBJ1-1	NA	TGTGCCAGCAGTGAAGCGATGACAGTGAACACTGAAGCTTTCTTT	CASSEAMTVNTEAFF
TRBD1	TRBV9	TRBJ2-2	NA	TGTGCCAGCAGCCGACGGACAGGGGGCAATGTCGGGGAGCTGTTTTTT	CASSRRTGGNVGELFF
NA	TRBV30	TRBJ2-7	NA	TGTGCCTGGAGTCTAGGACTACGCATCGAGCAGTACTTC	CAWSLGLRIEQYF
NA	TRBV6-5	TRBJ2-7	few	TGTGCCAGCATCTCGGACTCAGGAGGGCAGTACTTC	CASISDSGGQYF
TRBD2	TRBV5-8	TRBJ2-7	NA	TGTGCCAGCACCAAAGTCCAGGGAGGGTCCTACGAGCAGTACTTC	CASTKVQGGSYEQYF
NA	TRBV28	TRBJ1-1	NA	TGTGCCAGCAGTTTATGGGGGGCAAGGGGGACTGAAGCTTTCTTT	CASSLWGARGTEAFF
TRBD1	TRBV7-9	TRBJ1-1	few	TGTGCCAGCAGCTTCCCGCAGAGAGACAGGGCAAACACTGAAGCTTTCTTT	CASSFPQRDRANTEAFF
NA	TRBV7-2	TRBJ2-3	NA	TGTGCCAGCAGCCCGTCCACGGCGCAGTATTTT	CASSPSTAQYF
TRBD1	TRBV7-9	TRBJ2-5	NA	TGTGCCAGCAGCTCTCAGGGGGTTGAAGTAGAGACCCAGTACTTC	CASSSQGVEVETQYF
TRBD1	TRBV24-1	TRBJ2-1	few	TGTGCCACCAGTGGCTCCCCCCGGGACAGGGGAAGTAAGCAGTTCTTC	CATSGSPRDRGSKQFF
NA	TRBV21-1	TRBJ1-2	NA	TGTGCCAGCAGCCTCGGCGGGAACGACAGGGGAATCTATGGCTACACCTTC	CASSLGGNDRGIYGYTF
TRBD2	TRBV4-2	TRBJ2-3	NA	TGTGCCAGCAGTCTAAGCGGGGGGGCAGATACGCAGTATTTT	CASSLSGGADTQYF
NA	TRBV28	TRBJ1-6	NA	TGTGCCAGCAGTTCCCCGGGGGGAAAGGCTTCACCCCTCCACTTT	CASSSPGGKASPLHF
NA	TRBV27	TRBJ1-1	NA	TGTGCCAGCAGTTTATATACAGGAAACACTGAAGCTTTCTTT	CASSLYTGNTEAFF
NA	TRBV9	TRBJ1-6	NA	TGTGCCAGCAGCGTAGGGGGAGCGGATTCACCCCTCCACTTT	CASSVGGADSPLHF